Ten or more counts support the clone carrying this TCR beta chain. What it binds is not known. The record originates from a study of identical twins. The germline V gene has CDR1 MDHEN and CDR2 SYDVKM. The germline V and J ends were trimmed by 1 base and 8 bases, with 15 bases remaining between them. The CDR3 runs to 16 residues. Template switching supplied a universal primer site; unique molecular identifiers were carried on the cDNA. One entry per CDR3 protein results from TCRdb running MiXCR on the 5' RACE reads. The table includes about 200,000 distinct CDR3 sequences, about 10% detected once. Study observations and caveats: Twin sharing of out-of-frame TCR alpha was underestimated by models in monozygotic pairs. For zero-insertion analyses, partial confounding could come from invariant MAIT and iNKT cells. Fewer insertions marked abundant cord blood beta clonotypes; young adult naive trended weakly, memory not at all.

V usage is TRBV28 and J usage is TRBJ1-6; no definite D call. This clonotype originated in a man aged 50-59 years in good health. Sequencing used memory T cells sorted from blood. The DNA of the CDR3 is TGTGCCAGCAGTTTATATAATAGCGGAGGCGATTCACCCCTCCACTTT. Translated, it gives CASSLYNSGGDSPLHF.